The T cell receptor beta chain under discussion was sequenced for a study of control samples from healthy donors and cancer patients. Germline assignment: CDR1 SQVTM and CDR2 ANQGSEA. V was trimmed by 6 bases and J by 11 bases, leaving 25 bases between them. The CDR3 sequence is 14 residues long. Measured with immunoSEQ multiplex PCR; TCRdb has only the in-frame clones, and not every one. The sample yields about 150,000 clones, more than 85% seen once. The receptor was derived from a man under 40 in good health. Sample: blood. This rearrangement joins TRBV29-1 to TRBJ1-1; TRBD1 might be the D (5 bases). This chain's CDR3 is CSVRGANNLDGAFF. CDR3 DNA: TGCAGCGTCCGAGGGGCGAATAACCTGGATGGGGCTTTCTTT.